The 19 T cell receptor beta chains below all came from one sample that was sequenced in a study of T cells in Graves' hyperthyroidism and ophthalmopathy. TCR beta CDR3 region amplification was performed from RNA transcripts. HTBI primers were employed in a first-round RT-PCR of the TCR CDR3. TCRdb redid the calling of the multiplex PCR reads with MiXCR, one entry per CDR3 protein. This table has about 380,000 distinct CDR3 sequences, approximately 17% appearing once. The sample comprised blood. The receptors come from a man between 18 and 29 years old with Graves' ophthalmopathy.

This chain joins TRBV5-6 and TRBJ1-2; D gene unclear. V shed 4 bases and J shed 8 bases, with 15 bases lying between them. There are 13 residues in the CDR3. The germline gives CDR1 SGHDT, CDR2 YYEEEE. The CDR3 nucleotides read TGTGCCAGCAGCCGGACTCTTGAGGACGGCTACACCTTC. Residues: CASSRTLEDGYTF.

The chain carries TRBV19 and TRBJ2-7, with D unclear. Deletions cut 6 bases from V and 2 bases from J, with 11 bases between. CDR1 LNHDA and CDR2 SQIVND come from the germline V gene (reference sequence). This CDR3 has 13 amino acids. The CDR3 here is CASRDSMTYEQYF. CDR3 nucleotide sequence: TGTGCCAGTAGAGACTCGATGACCTACGAGCAGTACTTC.

This clonotype was recorded many times. The chain has TRBV6-2 or TRBV6-3 and TRBJ1-2, with D possibly being TRBD1 (5 bases). V lost 5 bases and J lost 4, with 14 bases in between. This CDR3 comprises 14 residues. Germline V gives CDR1 MNHEY, CDR2 SVGEGT. CDR3 loop: CASSAPGPIYGYTF. CDR3 DNA sequence: TGTGCCAGCAGTGCTCCGGGACCCATCTATGGCTACACCTTC.

Here the CDR3 DNA reads TGTGCCAGTAGTACGAGGGCTCGGAGGCTTGAAGCTTTCTTT. Encoded protein: CASSTRARRLEAFF. The rearrangement uses TRBV19 and TRBJ1-1; D gene ambiguous. V was pared by 4 bases and J by 7 bases, with 16 bases between. The CDR3 runs 14 residues. Germline V gene lookup returns CDR1 LNHDA and CDR2 SQIVND (reference sequence).

This clonotype has ten or more counts. The CDR3 protein is CASSVSRNTEAFF. CDR3 nucleotide sequence: TGTGCCAGCAGCGTAAGCAGAAACACTGAAGCTTTCTTT. The V call is TRBV9, the J call TRBJ1-1; D is uncertain. The V gene lost 1 base and the J gene lost 2 bases, with 6 bases spanning the gap. CDR1 is SGDLS and CDR2 is YYNGEE in the germline V gene. This CDR3 has 13 amino acids. The whole variable domain, remainder taken from reference TRBV9 and TRBJ1-1, is DSGVTQTPKHLITATGQRVTLRCSPRSGDLSVYWYQQSLDQGLQFLIQYYNGEERAKGNILERFSAQQFPDLHSELNLSSLELGDSALYFCASSVSRNTEAFFGQGTRLTVV.

This clonotype was counted between two and nine times. V is TRBV19 and J is TRBJ1-2, with 7 bases aligning to TRBD1. The ends lost 11 bases at V and 8 bases at J; junction bases unmatched: 17. The germline CDR1 and CDR2 sequences are LNHDA and SQIVND (reference sequence). The CDR3 is 14 residues long. CDR3: CAGTSGQMTRGYTF. CDR3 nucleotides: TGTGCCGGCACCTCGGGACAGATGACCCGGGGCTACACCTTC.

In its sample, this clonotype was seen a few times. The rearrangement uses TRBV19 and TRBJ2-1; D unresolved. There are 12 residues in the CDR3. The germline V gene encodes CDR1 LNHDA and CDR2 SQIVND (reference sequence). The ends were cut back, 3 bases at V and 6 bases at J, with 6 bases in the middle. The chain's CDR3 is CASSIGANEQFF. In DNA, the CDR3 is TGTGCCAGTAGTATCGGCGCCAATGAGCAGTTCTTC.

This clonotype was picked up many times. This chain links TRBV28 with TRBJ1-5, with D hard to call. Trimming removed 5 bases at V and 9 bases at J, with 23 bases between. The CDR3 length is 16 residues. Germline CDR1 and CDR2: MDHEN and SYDVKM. The CDR3 nucleotides are TGTGCCAGCAGTCAGTTTTCTGGTGGGGTCCGACGGCCCCAGCATTTT. It codes for CASSQFSGGVRRPQHF.

The chain employs TRBV10-3 and TRBJ2-7; no definite D call. Germline V gene lookup returns CDR1 ENHRY and CDR2 SYGVKD. There are 12 residues in the CDR3. Trimming pared 8 bases from V and 6 bases from J, leaving 14 bases between. As DNA, the CDR3 is TGTGCCATCCCTCCCTTATGGAGCGAGCAGTACTTC. It encodes CAIPPLWSEQYF.

This clonotype appeared many times. CDR3 sequence: CASSPRTAADRGGTEAFF. The CDR3, as DNA: TGTGCCAGCAGCCCACGTACGGCCGCAGACAGGGGTGGGACTGAAGCTTTCTTT. V and J are TRBV7-8 and TRBJ1-1, with TRBD1 matching over 8 bases. Trimming removed 5 bases from V and 5 bases from J; junction bases left unmatched: 19. The germline CDR1 and CDR2 sequences are SGHVS and FQNEAQ. The CDR3 contains 18 residues.

On this clonotype itself: A read error may explain this, as a much larger clone is one base away. V is TRBV12-3 or TRBV12-4 and J is TRBJ2-1; D unresolved. The CDR3 runs to 12 residues. V dropped 4 bases and J dropped 12 bases, with 13 bases sitting between them. Written as DNA, the CDR3 is TGTGCCAGCAGTTCCATCGGAAACGGGCAGTTCTTC. Translation: CASSSIGNGQFF.

This clonotype has only a few counts. One junction end does not reproduce the germline sequence, and a read error may be involved. V gene TRBV5-1 combines with J gene TRBJ2-7; possibly TRBD1 for D (5 bases). The length of the CDR3 is 14 residues. Germline values: CDR1 SGHRS, CDR2 YFSETQ. The CDR3 DNA follows: TGTGCCAGCAGCTCTCACAGGAGCTCCTACGAGCAGTACTTC. It specifies CASSSHRSSYEQYF. Together with reference TRBV5-1 and TRBJ2-7, the CDR3 gives the full variable domain: KAGVTQTPRYLIKTRGQQVTLSCSPISGHRSVSWYQQTPGQGLQFLFEYFSETQRNKGNFPGRFSGRQFSNSRSEMNVSTLELGDSALYLCASSSHRSSYEQYFGPGTRLTVT.

Ten or more counts support this clonotype. The rearrangement uses TRBV20-1 and TRBJ2-1, with 8 nucleotides matching TRBD1. Germline loops: CDR1 DFQATT, CDR2 SNEGSKA (reference sequence). This CDR3 has 16 amino acids. Trimming at V came to 5 bases and at J to 6 bases, leaving 15 bases not matched to a gene. The CDR3 DNA is TGCAGTGCTGGGGGGTCCGGGACAGGTTTTCTCAATGAGCAGTTCTTC. Translated, it gives CSAGGSGTGFLNEQFF.

Only a few counts were recorded for this clonotype. V gene TRBV29-1 combines with J gene TRBJ1-4, with D possibly TRBD1 on 6 matching bases. This CDR3 is built from 12 residues. Germline lookup yields CDR1 SQVTM and CDR2 ANQGSEA. V dropped 5 bases and J dropped 8 bases, with 12 bases sitting between them. CDR3 sequence reads: CSVIGGDEKLFF. In DNA, the CDR3 is TGCAGCGTTATAGGGGGAGACGAAAAACTGTTTTTT.

Many counts were recorded for this clonotype. The V and J genes are TRBV7-9 and TRBJ2-7; D perhaps matches TRBD1 (5 bases). This CDR3 has 14 amino acids. CDR1 and CDR2 (germline): SEHNR, FQNEAQ (reference sequence). V gave up 4 bases and J gave up 7 bases, with 17 bases separating them. CDR3 nucleotide sequence: TGTGCCAGCAGCTCCTTAGGACACGTAGGGGAGCAGTACTTC. Its protein product is CASSSLGHVGEQYF.

This clonotype was counted a few times. The V and J genes are TRBV6-1 and TRBJ1-2, with 7 bases identical to TRBD1. The ends lost 4 bases at V and 2 bases at J; junction bases unmatched: 7. The CDR3 is 15 residues long. CDR1 is MNHNS and CDR2 is SASEGT in the germline V gene. CDR3 residues: CASSGQGLGNYGYTF. The CDR3 DNA follows: TGTGCCAGCAGTGGACAGGGCCTGGGAAACTATGGCTACACCTTC.

This clonotype was seen at least ten times. The rearrangement uses TRBV5-5 and TRBJ2-3; tentatively, D is TRBD2 (5 bases). CDR3 length: 15 residues. The germline V and J ends were trimmed by 4 bases and 5 bases, with 17 bases remaining between them. The germline V gene encodes CDR1 SGHKS and CDR2 YYEKEE (reference sequence). In DNA form, the CDR3 reads TGTGCCAGCAGCCAATTATGGGCGGGCCAAGATACGCAGTATTTT. Protein: CASSQLWAGQDTQYF. Filled out from reference TRBV5-5 and TRBJ2-3, the complete variable domain reads DAGVTQSPTHLIKTRGQQVTLRCSPISGHKSVSWYQQVLGQGPQFIFQYYEKEERGRGNFPDRFSARQFPNYSSELNVNALLLGDSALYLCASSQLWAGQDTQYFGPGTRLTVL.

The rearrangement joins TRBV2 to TRBJ2-6, with a tentative D call TRBD2 (6 bases). The CDR3 consists of 16 residues. Germline CDR1 is SNHLY and CDR2 is FYNNEI. V was clipped by 3 bases and J by 0 bases, with 9 bases between them. The CDR3 DNA is TGTGCCAGCAGTGACGGGGGTAGCTCTGGGGCCAACGTCCTGACTTTC. It is translated as CASSDGGSSGANVLTF.

This clonotype was detected ten times or more. This chain uses TRBV12-3 or TRBV12-4 with TRBJ2-3; tentative D call: TRBD2 (7 bases). This CDR3 has 15 residues. V was clipped by 7 bases and J by 1 base, with 15 bases between them. CDR3 sequence: CASTLLGGRTDTQYF. CDR3 bases: TGTGCCAGCACCCTCCTGGGGGGGCGCACAGATACGCAGTATTTT.